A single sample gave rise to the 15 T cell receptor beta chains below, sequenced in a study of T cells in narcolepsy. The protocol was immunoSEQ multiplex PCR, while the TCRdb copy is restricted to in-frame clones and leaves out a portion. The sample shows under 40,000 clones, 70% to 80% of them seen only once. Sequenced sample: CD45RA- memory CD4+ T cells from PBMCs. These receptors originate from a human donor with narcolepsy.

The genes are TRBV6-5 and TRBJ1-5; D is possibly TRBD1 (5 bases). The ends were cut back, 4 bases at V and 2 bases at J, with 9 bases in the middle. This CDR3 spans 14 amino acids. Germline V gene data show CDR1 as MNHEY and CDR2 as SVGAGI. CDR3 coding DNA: TGTGCCAGCAGTTCAGGGAGAGGCAATCAGCCCCAGCATTTT. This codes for CASSSGRGNQPQHF.

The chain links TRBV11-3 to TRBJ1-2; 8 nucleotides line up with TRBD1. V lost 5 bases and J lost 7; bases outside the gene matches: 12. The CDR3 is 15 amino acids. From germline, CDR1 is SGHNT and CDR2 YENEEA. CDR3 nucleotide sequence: TGTGCCAGCAGCGACCAGGGACAGGTCTCTAGTGGCTACACCTTC. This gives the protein CASSDQGQVSSGYTF.

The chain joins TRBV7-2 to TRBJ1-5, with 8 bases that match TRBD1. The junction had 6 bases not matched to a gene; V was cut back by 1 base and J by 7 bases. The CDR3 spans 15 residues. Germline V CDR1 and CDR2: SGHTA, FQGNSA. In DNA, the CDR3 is TGTGCCAGCAGCTTAGTGCAGGGGGCCGGGCAGCCCCAGCATTTT. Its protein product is CASSLVQGAGQPQHF.

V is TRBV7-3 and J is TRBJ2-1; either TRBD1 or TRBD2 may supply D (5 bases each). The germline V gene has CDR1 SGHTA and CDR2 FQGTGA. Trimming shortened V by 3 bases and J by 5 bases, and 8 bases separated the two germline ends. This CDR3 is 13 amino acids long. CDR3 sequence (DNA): TGTGCCAGCAGCTTGGGACCGAACAATGAGCAGTTCTTC. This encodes CASSLGPNNEQFF.

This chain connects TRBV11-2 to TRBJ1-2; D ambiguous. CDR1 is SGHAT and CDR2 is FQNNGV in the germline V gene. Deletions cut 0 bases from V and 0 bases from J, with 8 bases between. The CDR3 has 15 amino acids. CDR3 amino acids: CASSLDGATNYGYTF. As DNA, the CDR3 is TGTGCCAGCAGCTTAGATGGAGCGACTAACTATGGCTACACCTTC.

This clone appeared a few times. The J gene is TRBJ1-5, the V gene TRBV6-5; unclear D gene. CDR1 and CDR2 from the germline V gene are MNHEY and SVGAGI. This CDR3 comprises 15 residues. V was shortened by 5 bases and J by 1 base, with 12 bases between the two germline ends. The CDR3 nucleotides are TGTGCCAGCAGTCCCCGGCAGTCGAGCAATCAGCCCCAGCATTTT. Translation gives CASSPRQSSNQPQHF.

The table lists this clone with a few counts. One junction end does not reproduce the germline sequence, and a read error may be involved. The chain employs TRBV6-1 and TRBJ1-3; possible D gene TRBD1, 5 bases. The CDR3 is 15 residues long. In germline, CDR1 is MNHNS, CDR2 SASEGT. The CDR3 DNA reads TGTGCCTGCAGGGATAACCCGACCTCTGGAAACACCATATATTTT. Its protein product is CACRDNPTSGNTIYF.

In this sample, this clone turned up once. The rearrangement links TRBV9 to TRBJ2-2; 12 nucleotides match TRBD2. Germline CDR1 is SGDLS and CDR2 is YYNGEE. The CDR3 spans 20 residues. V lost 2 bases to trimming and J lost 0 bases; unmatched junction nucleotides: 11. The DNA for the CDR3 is TGTGCCAGCAGCGTTGCGATTGGACTAGCGGGAAGATCGAACACCGGGGAGCTGTTTTTT. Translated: CASSVAIGLAGRSNTGELFF.

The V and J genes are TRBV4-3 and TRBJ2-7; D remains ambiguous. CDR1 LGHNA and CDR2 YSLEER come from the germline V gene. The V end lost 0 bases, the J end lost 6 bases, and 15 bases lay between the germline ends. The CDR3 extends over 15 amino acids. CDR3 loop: CASSQDNFPGSEQYF. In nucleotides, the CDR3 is TGCGCCAGCAGCCAAGATAATTTCCCGGGCTCCGAGCAGTACTTC.

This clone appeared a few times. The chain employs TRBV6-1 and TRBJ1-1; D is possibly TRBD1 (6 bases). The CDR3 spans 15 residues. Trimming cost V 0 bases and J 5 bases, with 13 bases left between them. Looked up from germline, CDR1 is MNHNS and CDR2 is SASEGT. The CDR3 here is CASSEALRQVTEAFF. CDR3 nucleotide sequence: TGTGCCAGCAGTGAAGCGCTTCGACAGGTAACTGAAGCTTTCTTT.

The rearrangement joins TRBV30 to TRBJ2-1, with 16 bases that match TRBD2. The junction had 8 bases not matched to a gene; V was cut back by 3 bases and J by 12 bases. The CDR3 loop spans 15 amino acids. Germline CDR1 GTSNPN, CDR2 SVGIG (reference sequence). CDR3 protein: CAWSVGLAGGPGQFF. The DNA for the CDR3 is TGTGCCTGGAGCGTGGGACTAGCGGGAGGGCCAGGGCAGTTCTTC.

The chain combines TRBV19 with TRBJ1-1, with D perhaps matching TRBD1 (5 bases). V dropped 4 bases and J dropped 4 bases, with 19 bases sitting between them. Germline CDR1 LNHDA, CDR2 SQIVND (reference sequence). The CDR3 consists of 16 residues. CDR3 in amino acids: CASSNEGSRQSTEAFF. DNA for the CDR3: TGTGCCAGTAGTAATGAGGGGTCGAGACAGTCCACTGAAGCTTTCTTT.

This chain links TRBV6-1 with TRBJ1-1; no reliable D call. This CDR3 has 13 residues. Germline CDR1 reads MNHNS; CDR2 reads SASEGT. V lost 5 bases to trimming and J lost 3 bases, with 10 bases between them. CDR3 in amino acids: CASSLTGYTEAFF. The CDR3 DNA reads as TGTGCCAGCAGTTTGACTGGTTACACTGAAGCTTTCTTT.

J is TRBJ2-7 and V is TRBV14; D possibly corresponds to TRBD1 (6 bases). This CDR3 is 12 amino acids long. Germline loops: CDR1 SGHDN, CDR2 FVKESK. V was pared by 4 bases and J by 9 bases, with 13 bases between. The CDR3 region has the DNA TGTGCCAGCAGCCCCTTGGGGGCGGTGCAGTACTTC. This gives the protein CASSPLGAVQYF.

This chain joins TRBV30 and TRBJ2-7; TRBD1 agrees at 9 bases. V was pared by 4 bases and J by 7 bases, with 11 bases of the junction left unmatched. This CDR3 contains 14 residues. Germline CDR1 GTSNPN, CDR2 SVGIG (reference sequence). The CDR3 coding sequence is TGTGCCTGGATGACAGGGGGGATCTGGGATGAGCAGTACTTC. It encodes CAWMTGGIWDEQYF.